These 21 T cell receptor beta chains originate from one sample sequenced in a study of T cell responses to AZD1222 COVID-19 vaccine. Sequencing used immunoSEQ multiplex PCR; TCRdb keeps in-frame clones, though not all of them. The profile covers about 110,000 clones, with roughly nine tenths appearing a single time and about 5.2% taken by the ten largest. This material consisted of peripheral blood, taken on day 0 of AZD1222 vaccination. These receptors were collected from an adult in good health.

The chain links TRBV5-5 to TRBJ2-7; tentative D call: TRBD2 (6 bases). There are 16 residues in the CDR3. CDR1 and CDR2 (germline): SGHKS, YYEKEE (reference sequence). Trimming removed 0 bases at V and 3 bases at J, with 16 bases between. CDR3 region: CASSLASGLPVYEQYF. The CDR3 DNA is TGTGCCAGCAGCTTGGCCTCTGGACTACCAGTCTACGAGCAGTACTTC.

CDR3 DNA: TGTGCCAGTAGTATTTCGGCGCAGCTCAACTACGAGCAGTACTTC. This codes for CASSISAQLNYEQYF. The chain links TRBV19 to TRBJ2-7; D call uncertain. Germline V lookup: CDR1 LNHDA, CDR2 SQIVND (reference sequence). The V end lost 3 bases, the J end lost 3 bases, and 15 bases lay between the germline ends. CDR3 length: 15 amino acids.

This clone showed up just once. The J gene is TRBJ1-1, the V gene TRBV18; possibly TRBD1 for D (5 bases). This CDR3 spans 15 amino acids. The V gene lost 2 bases and the J gene lost 0 bases, with 10 bases spanning the gap. Germline-derived CDR1 and CDR2 are KGHSH and LQKENI. The chain's CDR3 is CASSPIGQLNTEAFF. Written as DNA, the CDR3 is TGTGCCAGCTCACCAATAGGACAATTGAACACTGAAGCTTTCTTT.

The chain uses TRBV3-1 (or the pseudogene TRBV3-2) and TRBJ1-5; no firm D call. Trimming took off 4 bases at V and 7 bases at J, with 8 bases between the two ends. Germline CDR1 LGHDT, CDR2 YNNKEL (reference sequence). This CDR3 is 12 amino acids long. CDR3 nucleotides: TGTGCCAGCAGCCTGGGAGGACAGCCCCAGCATTTT. Its protein product is CASSLGGQPQHF.

The chain has TRBV19 and TRBJ1-2, with D perhaps TRBD1 (6 bases). The length of the CDR3 is 15 residues. V gave up 3 bases and J gave up 6 bases, with 17 bases separating them. Germline lookup yields CDR1 LNHDA and CDR2 SQIVND (reference sequence). The CDR3 loop is CASSMGAGTFDGYTF. In DNA form, the CDR3 reads TGTGCCAGTAGTATGGGGGCAGGGACCTTTGATGGCTACACCTTC. Filled out from reference TRBV19 and TRBJ1-2, the complete variable domain reads DGGITQSPKYLFRKEGQNVTLSCEQNLNHDAMYWYRQDPGQGLRLIYYSQIVNDFQKGDIAEGYSVSREKKESFPLTVTSAQKNPTAFYLCASSMGAGTFDGYTFGSGTRLTVV.

The V call is TRBV7-2, the J call TRBJ2-5, with D possibly being TRBD1 or TRBD2 (5 bases each). CDR1 is SGHTA and CDR2 is FQGNSA in the germline V gene. V shed 6 bases and J shed 5 bases, with 16 bases lying between them. The CDR3 has 14 amino acids. CDR3 sequence: CASSPSSWGETQYF. Here the CDR3 DNA reads TGTGCCAGCAGTCCGAGTAGTTGGGGGGAGACCCAGTACTTC.

The V call is TRBV28, the J call TRBJ1-1; a weak D match, TRBD1 (6 bases). V lost 8 bases and J lost 3, with 19 bases in between. Germline V gene sequence: CDR1 MDHEN, CDR2 SYDVKM. The CDR3 has 15 residues. CDR3 sequence: CASYPVGGRDTEAFF. Here the CDR3 DNA reads TGTGCCAGCTACCCGGTAGGGGGGCGGGACACTGAAGCTTTCTTT.

This rearrangement joins TRBV6-1 to TRBJ1-5; D possibly corresponds to TRBD1 (6 bases). Germline CDR1 reads MNHNS; CDR2 reads SASEGT. The CDR3 spans 15 residues. The V gene lost 2 bases and the J gene lost 6 bases, with 14 bases spanning the gap. The CDR3 spells CASSEPGAGSQPQHF. The CDR3 DNA reads as TGTGCCAGCAGTGAACCAGGGGCAGGTAGTCAGCCCCAGCATTTT.

The chain recombines TRBV18 with TRBJ2-7, with D unclear. Trimming took 5 bases from V and 3 from J, leaving 2 bases between them. CDR3 size: 10 residues. Per germline, CDR1 KGHSH and CDR2 LQKENI. In DNA form, the CDR3 reads TGTGCCAGCTCATACTACGAGCAGTACTTC. Its protein product is CASSYYEQYF.

This clone was counted between two and nine times. The rearrangement links TRBV7-3 to TRBJ1-1, with D tentatively TRBD1 (5 bases). Trimming took 4 bases from V and 4 from J, leaving 10 bases between them. CDR3 length: 13 amino acids. Germline V gene lookup returns CDR1 SGHTA and CDR2 FQGTGA. The CDR3 here is CASSSRGVTEAFF. The DNA of the CDR3 is TGTGCCAGCAGCTCACGGGGGGTCACTGAAGCTTTCTTT.

This clone was found a few times. V and J are TRBV6-5 and TRBJ2-7, with D uncertain. The CDR3 contains 13 residues. Per germline, CDR1 MNHEY and CDR2 SVGAGI. V lost 8 bases and J 3 bases, leaving 14 bases between the germline ends. CDR3 DNA: TGTGCCAGCGCTGGGCCTTGGGTCTACGAGCAGTACTTC. This gives the protein CASAGPWVYEQYF.

This clone was picked up one time. The chain recombines TRBV7-9 with TRBJ2-1; TRBD2 is a possible D gene (5 bases). Germline lookup yields CDR1 SEHNR and CDR2 FQNEAQ (reference sequence). The CDR3 covers 14 residues. With 5 bases removed from V and 2 bases from J, the gap between germline ends came to 10 bases. The DNA for the CDR3 is TGTGCCAGCAGCCCTAGCTCCACCTACAATGAGCAGTTCTTC. Amino acid sequence: CASSPSSTYNEQFF.

The rearrangement links TRBV6-5 to TRBJ2-7, with 8 nucleotides matching TRBD2. V lost 6 bases to trimming and J lost 5 bases; unmatched junction nucleotides: 12. Looked up from germline, CDR1 is MNHEY and CDR2 is SVGAGI. This CDR3 region has 15 residues. The CDR3 loop reads CASSLPRGAPNEQYF. CDR3 nucleotides: TGTGCCAGCAGCCTCCCGCGGGGGGCTCCCAACGAGCAGTACTTC.

The rearrangement uses TRBV5-1 and TRBJ1-1; no clear D. The germline CDR1 and CDR2 sequences are SGHRS and YFSETQ. The length of the CDR3 is 15 residues. Trimming removed 0 bases at V and 0 bases at J, with 9 bases between. In nucleotides, the CDR3 is TGCGCCAGCAGCTTGGACCTGCTTATGAACACTGAAGCTTTCTTT. Translating it yields CASSLDLLMNTEAFF. Full variable domain (outside the CDR3, taken from reference TRBV5-1 and TRBJ1-1): KAGVTQTPRYLIKTRGQQVTLSCSPISGHRSVSWYQQTPGQGLQFLFEYFSETQRNKGNFPGRFSGRQFSNSRSEMNVSTLELGDSALYLCASSLDLLMNTEAFFGQGTRLTVV.

The chain has TRBV23-1 and TRBJ1-1, with no clear D. TRBV23-1 is placed among ORFs of uncertain function. V lost 6 bases and J lost 1, with 15 bases in between. The CDR3 sequence is 15 residues long. The CDR3: CASSQREVSNTEAFF. The CDR3 DNA sequence: TGCGCCAGCAGCCAAAGGGAGGTATCGAACACTGAAGCTTTCTTT.

The chain has TRBV11-2 and TRBJ2-1, with D unclear. Trimming left V 5 bases short and J 0 bases short, with 8 bases between. Looked up from germline, CDR1 is SGHAT and CDR2 is FQNNGV. CDR3 size: 14 residues. The CDR3 here is CASSPQSSYNEQFF. The CDR3 coding sequence is TGTGCCAGCAGCCCCCAGAGCTCCTACAATGAGCAGTTCTTC.

The chain links TRBV27 to TRBJ1-1, with a tentative D call TRBD1 (5 bases). Germline-derived CDR1 and CDR2 are MNHEY and SMNVEV (reference sequence). The CDR3 covers 13 residues. V was shortened by 4 bases and J by 7 bases, with 13 bases between the two germline ends. Here the CDR3 reads CASSSVFDSEAFF. In DNA form, the CDR3 reads TGTGCCAGCAGTTCGGTTTTTGACAGTGAAGCTTTCTTT.

The chain joins TRBV10-3 to TRBJ2-7, with D tentatively TRBD1 (11 bases). V lost 9 bases and J lost 0, with 45 bases in between. Per the germline V gene, CDR1 is ENHRY and CDR2 is SYGVKD. The CDR3 has 24 amino acids. CDR3 DNA: TGTGCCATTTCGGACAGGGGGCACTTCGGCTCCCGGTGTGAGAGCGGGAGGGCCTCCTACGAGCAGTACTTC. Translating gives CAISDRGHFGSRCESGRASYEQYF.

This clone appeared a few times. The chain links TRBV28 to TRBJ2-2; D uncertain. The germline CDR1 and CDR2 sequences are MDHEN and SYDVKM. The CDR3 consists of 14 residues. Trimming removed 5 bases from V and 1 base from J, with 8 bases in between. The CDR3 nucleotides read TGTGCCAGCAGTCCGGCCGGGAACACCGGGGAGCTGTTTTTT. Its protein product is CASSPAGNTGELFF.

This clone was observed a handful of times. The J gene is TRBJ2-7, the V gene TRBV5-1; D gene uncertain. CDR3 length: 15 amino acids. V was pared by 6 bases and J by 2 bases, with 18 bases between. Germline V CDR1 and CDR2: SGHRS, YFSETQ. This CDR3 is CASTSDPQSPYEQYF. The CDR3 DNA is TGCGCCAGCACCAGTGACCCACAGAGTCCCTACGAGCAGTACTTC.

This chain links TRBV5-1 with TRBJ2-7; the match to TRBD2 covers 9 bases. The CDR3 contains 13 residues. Germline V CDR1 and CDR2: SGHRS, YFSETQ. The trim removed 3 bases at V and 7 bases at J, leaving 5 bases unmatched. CDR3 in amino acids: CASSSGTSREQYF. CDR3 in DNA: TGCGCCAGCAGCTCCGGGACTAGCAGGGAGCAGTACTTC.